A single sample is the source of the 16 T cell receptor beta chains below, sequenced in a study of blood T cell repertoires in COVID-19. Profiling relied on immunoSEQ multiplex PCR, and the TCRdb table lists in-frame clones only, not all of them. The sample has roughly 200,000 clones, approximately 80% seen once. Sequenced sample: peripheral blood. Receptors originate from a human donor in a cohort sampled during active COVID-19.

The CDR3: CASSIGGRDNEQFF. For the CDR3, the DNA is TGTGCCAGTAGTATAGGGGGGCGAGACAATGAGCAGTTCTTC. The V call is TRBV19, the J call TRBJ2-1; perhaps TRBD1 as D (6 bases). From germline, CDR1 is LNHDA and CDR2 SQIVND (reference sequence). V lost 1 base, J lost 5 bases, and 9 bases lay in between. This CDR3 has 14 amino acids.

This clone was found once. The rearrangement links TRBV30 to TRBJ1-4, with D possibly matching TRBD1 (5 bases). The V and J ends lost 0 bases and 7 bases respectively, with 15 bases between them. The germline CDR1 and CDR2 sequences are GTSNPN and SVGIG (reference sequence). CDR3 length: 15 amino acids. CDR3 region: CAWSVGRDGSEKLFF. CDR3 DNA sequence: TGTGCCTGGAGTGTAGGGAGGGACGGGAGTGAAAAACTGTTTTTT. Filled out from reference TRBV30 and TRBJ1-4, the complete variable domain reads SQTIHQWPATLVQPVGSPLSLECTVEGTSNPNLYWYRQAAGRGLQLLFYSVGIGQISSEVPQNLSASRPQDRQFILSSKKLLLSDSGFYLCAWSVGRDGSEKLFFGSGTQLSVL.

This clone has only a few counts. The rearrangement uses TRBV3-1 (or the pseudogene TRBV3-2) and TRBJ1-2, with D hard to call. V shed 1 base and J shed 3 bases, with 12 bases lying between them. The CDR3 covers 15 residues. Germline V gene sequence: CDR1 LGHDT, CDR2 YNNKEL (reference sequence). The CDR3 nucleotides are TGTGCCAGCAGCCAAGGGTCCGGGGAATACTATGGCTACACCTTC. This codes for CASSQGSGEYYGYTF.

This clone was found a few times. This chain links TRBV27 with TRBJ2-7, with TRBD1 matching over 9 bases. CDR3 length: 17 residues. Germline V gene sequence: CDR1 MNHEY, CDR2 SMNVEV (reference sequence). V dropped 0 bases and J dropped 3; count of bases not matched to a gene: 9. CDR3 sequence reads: CASSLSRTGAQVYEQYF. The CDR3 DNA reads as TGTGCCAGCAGTTTATCTCGGACAGGGGCGCAAGTCTACGAGCAGTACTTC.

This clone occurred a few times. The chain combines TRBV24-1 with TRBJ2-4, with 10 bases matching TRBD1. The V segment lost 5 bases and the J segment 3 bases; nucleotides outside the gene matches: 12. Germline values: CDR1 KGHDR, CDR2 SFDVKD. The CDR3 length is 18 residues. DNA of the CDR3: TGTGCCACCAGTGCCGATCGGGGGACAGGGGTAGGCAAAAACATTCAGTACTTC. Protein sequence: CATSADRGTGVGKNIQYF.

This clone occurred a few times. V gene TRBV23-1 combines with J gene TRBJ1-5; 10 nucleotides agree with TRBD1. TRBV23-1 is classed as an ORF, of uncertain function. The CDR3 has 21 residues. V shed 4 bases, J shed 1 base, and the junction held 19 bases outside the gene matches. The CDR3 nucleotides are TGCGCCAGCAGTCGCACGCCCAACCGGGACAGGGGCCCCTTGAGCAATCAGCCCCAGCATTTT. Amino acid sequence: CASSRTPNRDRGPLSNQPQHF.

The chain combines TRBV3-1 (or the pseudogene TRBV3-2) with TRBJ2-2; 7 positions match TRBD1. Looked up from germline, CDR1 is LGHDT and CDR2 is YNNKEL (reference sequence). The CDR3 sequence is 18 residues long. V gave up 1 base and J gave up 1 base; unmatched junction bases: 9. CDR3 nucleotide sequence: TGTGCCAGCAGCCAAGTAACAGGGGCTAACCGGAACACCGGGGAGCTGTTTTTT. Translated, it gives CASSQVTGANRNTGELFF.

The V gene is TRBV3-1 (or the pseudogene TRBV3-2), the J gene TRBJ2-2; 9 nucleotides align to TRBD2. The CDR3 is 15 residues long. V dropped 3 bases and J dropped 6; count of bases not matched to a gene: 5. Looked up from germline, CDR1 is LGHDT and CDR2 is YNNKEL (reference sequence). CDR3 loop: CASSHLAGDPGELFF. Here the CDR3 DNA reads TGTGCCAGCAGCCATTTAGCGGGAGACCCCGGGGAGCTGTTTTTT.

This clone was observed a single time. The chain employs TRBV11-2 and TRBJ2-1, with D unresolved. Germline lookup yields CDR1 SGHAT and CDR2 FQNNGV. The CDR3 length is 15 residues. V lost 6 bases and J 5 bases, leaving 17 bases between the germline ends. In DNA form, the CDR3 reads TGTGCCAGCAGGATAGAGTGGTTTCACCACAATGAGCAGTTCTTC. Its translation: CASRIEWFHHNEQFF.

The CDR3 DNA reads TGTGCCACCCCAGCTCCGGGACAGGATAATTCACCCCTCCACTTT. Protein sequence: CATPAPGQDNSPLHF. V is TRBV9 and J is TRBJ1-6, with 8 bases fitting TRBD1. Looked up from germline, CDR1 is SGDLS and CDR2 is YYNGEE. The junction had 10 bases not matched to a gene; V was cut back by 9 bases and J by 5 bases. There are 15 residues in the CDR3.

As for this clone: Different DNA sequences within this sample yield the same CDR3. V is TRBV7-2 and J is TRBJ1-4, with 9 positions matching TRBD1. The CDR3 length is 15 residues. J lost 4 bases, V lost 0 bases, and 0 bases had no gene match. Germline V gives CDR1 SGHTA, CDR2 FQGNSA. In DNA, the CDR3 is TGTGCCAGCAGCTTAGCGGGACAGGGTAATGAAAAACTGTTTTTT. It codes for CASSLAGQGNEKLFF.

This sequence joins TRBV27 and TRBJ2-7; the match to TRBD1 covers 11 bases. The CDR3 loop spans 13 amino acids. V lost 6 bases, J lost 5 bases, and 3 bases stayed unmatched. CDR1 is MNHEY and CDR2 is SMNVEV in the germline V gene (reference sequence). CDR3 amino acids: CASSRTGGHEQYF. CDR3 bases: TGTGCCAGCAGCCGGACAGGGGGCCACGAGCAGTACTTC.

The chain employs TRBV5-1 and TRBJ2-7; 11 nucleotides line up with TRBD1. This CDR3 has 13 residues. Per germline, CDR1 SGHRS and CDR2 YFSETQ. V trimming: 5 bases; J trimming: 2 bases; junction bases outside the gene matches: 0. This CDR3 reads CASRGQGAYEQYF. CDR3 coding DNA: TGCGCCAGCAGGGGACAGGGGGCCTACGAGCAGTACTTC. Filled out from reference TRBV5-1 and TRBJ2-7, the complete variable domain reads KAGVTQTPRYLIKTRGQQVTLSCSPISGHRSVSWYQQTPGQGLQFLFEYFSETQRNKGNFPGRFSGRQFSNSRSEMNVSTLELGDSALYLCASRGQGAYEQYFGPGTRLTVT.

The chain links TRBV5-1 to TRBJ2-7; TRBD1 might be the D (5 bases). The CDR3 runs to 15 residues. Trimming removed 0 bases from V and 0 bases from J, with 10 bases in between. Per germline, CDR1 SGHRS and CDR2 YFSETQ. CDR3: CASSLGQRSSYEQYF. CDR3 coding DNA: TGCGCCAGCAGCTTGGGACAGCGAAGCTCCTACGAGCAGTACTTC.

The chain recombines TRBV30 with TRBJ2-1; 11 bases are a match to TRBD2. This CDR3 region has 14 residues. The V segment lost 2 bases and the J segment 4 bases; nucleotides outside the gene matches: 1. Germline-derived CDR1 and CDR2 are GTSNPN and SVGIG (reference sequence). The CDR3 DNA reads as TGTGCCTGGAGTTTAGCGGGAGGGTACAATGAGCAGTTCTTC. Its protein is CAWSLAGGYNEQFF.

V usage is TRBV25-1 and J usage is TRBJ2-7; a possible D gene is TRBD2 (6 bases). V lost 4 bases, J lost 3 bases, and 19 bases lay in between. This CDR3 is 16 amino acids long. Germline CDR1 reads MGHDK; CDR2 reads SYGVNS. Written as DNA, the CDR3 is TGTGCCAGCAGTGGGTTGGGTAGCGGTACTTACTACGAGCAGTACTTC. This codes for CASSGLGSGTYYEQYF.